Listed below are T cell receptor beta chains from one sample, sequenced in a study of cytomegalovirus exposure and HLA in healthy donors. Measured with immunoSEQ multiplex PCR; TCRdb has only the in-frame clones, and not every one. The sample yields about 160,000 clones, 65% to 80% seen once. Sequenced input: PBMCs. These receptors were taken from a man aged 40-55 years in good health and CMV-seronegative. Both conserved end residues are part of each CDR3. The D gene is left open where the match is weak. Not every row has a clone size; where given, it reads once, few, many or a size class.

D gene: TRBD1; clone size: NA; V gene: TRBV30; J gene: TRBJ1-2; CDR3 protein: CAWNQGGGYTF; CDR3 DNA: TGTGCCTGGAACCAAGGGGGCGGCTACACCTTC
D gene: TRBD1; clone size: NA; V gene: TRBV6-5; J gene: TRBJ2-2; CDR3 protein: CASRRDRDTGELFF; CDR3 DNA: TGTGCCAGCAGACGGGACAGGGACACCGGGGAGCTGTTTTTT
D gene: NA; clone size: NA; V gene: TRBV28; J gene: TRBJ1-5; CDR3 protein: CATMSGGGRNQPQHF; CDR3 DNA: TGTGCCACAATGAGCGGGGGTGGGCGCAATCAGCCCCAGCATTTT
D gene: TRBD1; clone size: NA; V gene: TRBV27; J gene: TRBJ2-7; CDR3 protein: CASSLHGQGARTYEQYF; CDR3 DNA: TGTGCCAGCAGTCTCCACGGACAGGGCGCGCGGACCTACGAGCAGTACTTC
D gene: NA; clone size: once; V gene: TRBV10-3; J gene: TRBJ1-1; CDR3 protein: CAIRRQINTEAFF; CDR3 DNA: TGTGCCATCAGGAGACAGATAAACACTGAAGCTTTCTTT
D gene: NA; clone size: NA; V gene: TRBV14; J gene: TRBJ1-1; CDR3 protein: CASSQDQGRGSTEAFF; CDR3 DNA: TGTGCCAGCAGCCAAGATCAGGGCAGGGGTAGCACTGAAGCTTTCTTT
D gene: NA; clone size: NA; V gene: TRBV7-6; J gene: TRBJ2-3; CDR3 protein: CASSYTSPSTDTQYF; CDR3 DNA: TGTGCCAGCAGTTACACTAGCCCCAGCACAGATACGCAGTATTTT
D gene: TRBD1; clone size: NA; V gene: TRBV5-1; J gene: TRBJ2-1; CDR3 protein: CASSLADRGRYNEQFF; CDR3 DNA: TGCGCCAGCAGCTTGGCGGACAGGGGAAGGTACAATGAGCAGTTCTTC
D gene: NA; clone size: NA; V gene: TRBV5-4; J gene: TRBJ1-1; CDR3 protein: CASSSYQGEAFF; CDR3 DNA: TGTGCCAGCAGCTCTTACCAGGGGGAAGCTTTCTTT
D gene: TRBD1; clone size: NA; V gene: TRBV11-1; J gene: TRBJ2-1; CDR3 protein: CASSLWDRESNEQFF; CDR3 DNA: TGTGCCAGCAGCTTATGGGACAGGGAATCAAATGAGCAGTTCTTC
D gene: TRBD2; clone size: NA; V gene: TRBV30; J gene: TRBJ2-7; CDR3 protein: CAWSASGGIEQYF; CDR3 DNA: TGTGCCTGGAGCGCTAGCGGGGGGATCGAGCAGTACTTC
D gene: NA; clone size: few; V gene: TRBV14; J gene: TRBJ1-2; CDR3 protein: CASSYDIFYGYTF; CDR3 DNA: TGTGCCAGCAGCTACGACATATTCTATGGCTACACCTTC
D gene: NA; clone size: NA; V gene: TRBV7-9; J gene: TRBJ2-2; CDR3 protein: CASSFPKPGELFF; CDR3 DNA: TGTGCCAGCAGCTTTCCGAAGCCCGGGGAGCTGTTTTTT
D gene: TRBD1; clone size: NA; V gene: TRBV4-1; J gene: TRBJ1-1; CDR3 protein: CASSLQGGAHTEAFF; CDR3 DNA: TGCGCCAGCAGCCTTCAGGGGGGCGCTCACACTGAAGCTTTCTTT
D gene: TRBD1; clone size: NA; V gene: TRBV5-4; J gene: TRBJ2-7; CDR3 protein: CASSFITDRGYEQYF; CDR3 DNA: TGTGCCAGCAGCTTTATAACGGACAGGGGGTACGAGCAGTACTTC
D gene: NA; clone size: NA; V gene: TRBV11-1; J gene: TRBJ2-7; CDR3 protein: CASSLSPDSYEQYF; CDR3 DNA: TGTGCCAGCAGCTTATCCCCGGACAGCTACGAGCAGTACTTC
D gene: NA; clone size: NA; V gene: TRBV7-5; J gene: TRBJ2-7; CDR3 protein: CARSPGQRGKYSYEQYF; CDR3 DNA: TGTGCCAGAAGCCCCGGACAGCGGGGGAAATACTCCTACGAGCAGTACTTC
D gene: NA; clone size: NA; V gene: TRBV9; J gene: TRBJ2-3; CDR3 protein: CASSVDEAGTDTQYF; CDR3 DNA: TGTGCCAGCAGCGTAGATGAGGCCGGAACAGATACGCAGTATTTT
D gene: NA; clone size: few; V gene: TRBV5-1; J gene: TRBJ2-7; CDR3 protein: CARNRRYYEQYF; CDR3 DNA: TGCGCCAGGAATAGGAGATACTACGAGCAGTACTTC
D gene: NA; clone size: NA; V gene: TRBV7-2; J gene: TRBJ2-7; CDR3 protein: CASSHLTYEQYF; CDR3 DNA: TGTGCCAGCAGTCACTTAACCTACGAGCAGTACTTC
D gene: NA; clone size: once; V gene: TRBV13; J gene: TRBJ2-3; CDR3 protein: CASSLMVGGPSPTDTQYF; CDR3 DNA: TGTGCCAGCAGCTTAATGGTGGGGGGGCCCTCACCCACAGATACGCAGTATTTT
D gene: NA; clone size: NA; V gene: TRBV4-1; J gene: TRBJ1-2; CDR3 protein: CASSQEWQAGGYTF; CDR3 DNA: TGCGCCAGCAGCCAAGAGTGGCAGGCCGGTGGCTACACCTTC
D gene: TRBD1; clone size: once; V gene: TRBV19; J gene: TRBJ2-6; CDR3 protein: CASSTYRDRERSGANVLTF; CDR3 DNA: TGTGCCAGTAGTACCTACCGGGACAGGGAAAGGTCTGGGGCCAACGTCCTGACTTTC
D gene: NA; clone size: once; V gene: TRBV2; J gene: TRBJ1-2; CDR3 protein: CASSPLLGENYGYTF; CDR3 DNA: TGTGCCAGCAGTCCGTTGTTAGGGGAAAACTATGGCTACACCTTC
D gene: NA; clone size: NA; V gene: TRBV6-5; J gene: TRBJ1-1; CDR3 protein: CASNLGGSTEAFF; CDR3 DNA: TGTGCCAGCAACTTAGGTGGGAGCACTGAAGCTTTCTTT
D gene: TRBD2; clone size: once; V gene: TRBV2; J gene: TRBJ2-5; CDR3 protein: CASKLAGGSQETQYF; CDR3 DNA: TGTGCCAGCAAGCTAGCGGGGGGTTCGCAAGAGACCCAGTACTTC
D gene: NA; clone size: NA; V gene: TRBV19; J gene: TRBJ1-1; CDR3 protein: CASSIDAADSNTEAFF; CDR3 DNA: TGTGCCAGTAGTATAGATGCAGCGGACAGTAACACTGAAGCTTTCTTT
D gene: NA; clone size: NA; V gene: TRBV5-4; J gene: TRBJ2-7; CDR3 protein: CASSQSLTHRQYF; CDR3 DNA: TGCGCCAGCAGCCAGAGTTTGACTCATCGGCAGTACTTC
D gene: TRBD1; clone size: NA; V gene: TRBV5-1; J gene: TRBJ1-2; CDR3 protein: CASSFTGGDGYTF; CDR3 DNA: TGCGCCAGCAGCTTTACAGGGGGTGATGGCTACACCTTC
D gene: TRBD1; clone size: NA; V gene: TRBV7-8; J gene: TRBJ2-4; CDR3 protein: CASSMRQGAKNIQYF; CDR3 DNA: TGTGCCAGCAGCATGAGACAGGGAGCCAAAAACATTCAGTACTTC
D gene: NA; clone size: NA; V gene: TRBV5-1; J gene: TRBJ2-6; CDR3 protein: CASRGSPGANVLTF; CDR3 DNA: TGCGCCAGCAGAGGTAGCCCTGGGGCCAACGTCCTGACTTTC
D gene: NA; clone size: NA; V gene: TRBV7-9; J gene: TRBJ2-3; CDR3 protein: CASSLASGGVSTDTQYF; CDR3 DNA: TGTGCCAGCAGCTTAGCTTCTGGCGGGGTTAGCACAGATACGCAGTATTTT
D gene: NA; clone size: once; V gene: TRBV4-3; J gene: TRBJ2-7; CDR3 protein: CASSQDRAGCEQYF; CDR3 DNA: TGCGCCAGCAGCCAAGATCGGGCGGGCTGCGAGCAGTACTTC
D gene: TRBD1; clone size: NA; V gene: TRBV5-1; J gene: TRBJ2-7; CDR3 protein: CASSLIRDSSYEQYF; CDR3 DNA: TGCGCCAGCAGCTTAATCCGGGACAGTTCTTACGAGCAGTACTTC
D gene: TRBD1; clone size: NA; V gene: TRBV6-6; J gene: TRBJ1-2; CDR3 protein: CASSFAGTEYGYAF; CDR3 DNA: TGTGCCAGCAGTTTTGCCGGGACAGAGTATGGCTACGCCTTC
D gene: TRBD2; clone size: once; V gene: TRBV27; J gene: TRBJ2-3; CDR3 protein: CASSLGLAYTDTQYF; CDR3 DNA: TGTGCCAGCAGTTTGGGACTAGCGTACACAGATACGCAGTATTTT
D gene: NA; clone size: NA; V gene: TRBV6-1; J gene: TRBJ2-5; CDR3 protein: CASSEGARAEYF; CDR3 DNA: TGTGCCAGCAGTGAAGGGGCCAGGGCCGAGTACTTC
D gene: NA; clone size: NA; V gene: TRBV18; J gene: TRBJ1-2; CDR3 protein: CASSSSQGDPTNYGYTF; CDR3 DNA: TGTGCCAGCTCATCTTCCCAGGGTGACCCGACTAACTATGGCTACACCTTC
D gene: NA; clone size: NA; V gene: TRBV9; J gene: TRBJ1-2; CDR3 protein: CASSVAERVGYGYTF; CDR3 DNA: TGTGCCAGCAGCGTAGCTGAGAGGGTAGGCTATGGCTACACCTTC
D gene: NA; clone size: NA; V gene: TRBV5-6; J gene: TRBJ2-7; CDR3 protein: CASSLTAYEQYF; CDR3 DNA: TGTGCCAGCAGCTTGACAGCCTACGAGCAGTACTTC
D gene: TRBD2; clone size: NA; V gene: TRBV7-8; J gene: TRBJ2-7; CDR3 protein: CASSRSGGDYEQYF; CDR3 DNA: TGTGCCAGCAGCCGTAGCGGGGGCGACTACGAGCAGTACTTC
D gene: TRBD1; clone size: NA; V gene: TRBV15; J gene: TRBJ2-2; CDR3 protein: CATSRGQGVNTGELFF; CDR3 DNA: TGTGCCACCAGCAGAGGACAGGGGGTGAACACCGGGGAGCTGTTTTTT
D gene: NA; clone size: NA; V gene: TRBV19; J gene: TRBJ2-6; CDR3 protein: CASSIVQGVLRSSGANVLTF; CDR3 DNA: TGTGCCAGTAGTATAGTTCAGGGTGTCCTACGGAGCTCTGGGGCCAACGTCCTGACTTTC
D gene: TRBD1; clone size: NA; V gene: TRBV11-2; J gene: TRBJ2-3; CDR3 protein: CASSPGTGGLSTDTQYF; CDR3 DNA: TGTGCCAGCAGCCCCGGGACAGGGGGCCTGAGCACAGATACGCAGTATTTT
D gene: NA; clone size: NA; V gene: TRBV19; J gene: TRBJ2-6; CDR3 protein: CASTRQAGANVLTF; CDR3 DNA: TGTGCCAGTACCCGACAGGCTGGGGCCAACGTCCTGACTTTC
D gene: NA; clone size: NA; V gene: TRBV28; J gene: TRBJ2-2; CDR3 protein: CASSGERDTGELFF; CDR3 DNA: TGTGCCAGCAGCGGGGAAAGGGACACCGGGGAGCTGTTTTTT